A selection of T cell receptor beta chains follows, all from one sample in a study of T cells expressing NK-cell markers. One entry per CDR3 protein, without DNA, is what TCRdb gives after re-calling the 5' RACE reads. Recorded for this sample: about 390,000 distinct CDR3 sequences. Sequencing was carried out using blood T cells: a sorted CD56 or NKG2C T cell subset, CD4+ or CD8+ T cells, or bulk PBMC T cells (not recorded which). All receptors come from a woman between 50 and 59 years old in good health. The CDR3 runs from the conserved cysteine through the conserved F or W. Fields, in order: V gene, J gene, CDR3 protein.

TRBV11-3	TRBJ2-5	CASSPTSGSQTQYF
TRBV7-9	TRBJ2-7	CASSLVGSGTYEQYF
TRBV10-3	TRBJ2-5	CAAQTGAGETQYF
TRBV20-1	TRBJ2-3	CSARDLRGLAVTDTQYF
TRBV30	TRBJ2-1	CAWSRPLLGSPSDEQFF
TRBV4-1	TRBJ1-1	CASSQGGFEAFF
TRBV20-1	TRBJ2-1	CSAMGGLAGVREQFF
TRBV24-1	TRBJ1-2	CATSDWGVSGYTF
TRBV15	TRBJ2-7	CATSRDTSKRERYEQYF
TRBV7-9	TRBJ2-1	CASSQQGPYNEQFF
TRBV5-1	TRBJ2-1	CASSLEETGGDDNEQFF
TRBV7-6	TRBJ2-7	CASSSQGPSYEQYF
TRBV12-3/TRBV12-4	TRBJ2-1	CASSPAGKRRSYNEQFF
TRBV5-5	TRBJ2-4	CASSAGSGRDIQYF
TRBV20-1	TRBJ1-1	CSAKKDRGITEAFF
TRBV20-1	TRBJ1-1	CSARDVGGLNTEAFF
TRBV12-3/TRBV12-4	TRBJ1-6	CASSAWTDNSPLHF
TRBV7-2	TRBJ2-1	CASSLVLGSAGAYNEQFF
TRBV20-1	TRBJ2-7	CSVPDRVSSYEQYF
TRBV24-1	TRBJ2-1	CATSGQGLSSYNEQFF
TRBV28	TRBJ2-1	CASSLRDYQEQFF
TRBV7-2	TRBJ2-1	CASSLPGPQQFF
TRBV4-1	TRBJ2-1	CASSQAQGASGPFEGEQFF
TRBV20-1	TRBJ1-2	CSASWGTASLYGYTF
TRBV30	TRBJ2-6	CAWSLPTGAISGANVLTF
TRBV20-1	TRBJ2-6	CSASRPGAGANVLTF
TRBV15	TRBJ1-1	CATSRDLPSSHTEAFF
TRBV5-1	TRBJ2-3	CASRFAGTGDDTQYF
TRBV18	TRBJ1-1	CASSPPSGSSEAFF
TRBV12-5	TRBJ1-1	CASGPPQGLTEAFF
TRBV27	TRBJ2-1	CASSLGARPSSYNEQFF
TRBV20-1	TRBJ1-1	CSAAKGTPTEAFF
TRBV2	TRBJ2-3	CATLAGLGSVTDTQYF
TRBV20-1	TRBJ2-7	CSARGPRGIYEQYF
TRBV29-1	TRBJ2-7	CSTTTGTSSYEQYF
TRBV29-1	TRBJ1-5	CSVRVEGNQPQHF
TRBV5-5	TRBJ2-1	CASSLDPFYNEQFF
TRBV21-1	TRBJ2-4	CASSGLPGSTGNIQYF
TRBV20-1	TRBJ2-4	CSARGNTNIQYF
TRBV14	TRBJ1-5	CASSQGVSRNQPQHF
TRBV24-1	TRBJ2-3	CATQLAGETDTQYF
TRBV24-1	TRBJ2-6	CATSDPGQGDGANVLTF
TRBV12-3/TRBV12-4	TRBJ2-1	CASTRTYPSYNEQFF
TRBV24-1	TRBJ2-1	CATSLVGEQFF
TRBV7-3	TRBJ2-3	CASSLRAGEGTDTQYF
TRBV14	TRBJ2-1	CASSRGFTEQFF
TRBV11-2	TRBJ2-1	CASSWGRVSNEQFF
TRBV7-9	TRBJ1-1	CASRPGTTRTEAFF
TRBV11-2	TRBJ1-1	CASSPLQGATNTEAFF
TRBV30	TRBJ2-3	CAWSGEDRGLTDTQYF